This TCR beta chain was recovered during a study of early T cells in non-severe SARS-CoV-2 infection. This CDR3 region has 15 residues. The ends lost 0 bases at V and 3 bases at J; junction bases unmatched: 8. Looked up from germline, CDR1 is SQVTM and CDR2 is ANQGSEA. In TCRdb, the 5' RACE reads were re-called with MiXCR into one record per CDR3 protein. The top ten clones hold around 1.3% of a sample with 75,000 to 100,000 distinct CDR3 sequences, approximately 15% of them seen once. In this sample, this clonotype turned up a few times. Sequences were obtained from whole blood. The rearrangement uses TRBV29-1 and TRBJ2-7; TRBD2 agrees at 7 bases. The TCR sequence derives from an adult who was a healthcare worker with PCR-confirmed SARS-CoV-2 infection or an uninfected control (not recorded which). The CDR3 DNA follows: TGCAGCGTTGAAGACCCGGGAGGCGGAAGCTACGAGCAGTACTTC. Its protein is CSVEDPGGGSYEQYF.